Presented here are 28 T cell receptor beta chains from one specimen sequenced in a study of identical twins. TCRdb reanalysed the 5' RACE reads using MiXCR and keeps one entry per CDR3 protein. The repertoire has fewer than 550,000 distinct CDR3 sequences, over 12% of them found once; the top ten carry roughly 0.42%. A further study also used this sample, focusing on yellow fever vaccine responses in identical twins.

The source material was CD4+ T cells sorted from blood. These receptor sequences come from a woman between 18 and 30 years old in good health.

This clonotype turned up a few times. The chain recombines TRBV12-3 or TRBV12-4 with TRBJ1-2; 9 bases are a match to TRBD1. The CDR3 has 15 residues. The ends lost 4 bases at V and 3 bases at J; junction bases unmatched: 6. As DNA, the CDR3 is TGTGCCAGCAGTTCTCTACAGGGGGCTGACTATGGCTACACCTTC. This gives the protein CASSSLQGADYGYTF.

The gene calls are TRBV7-6 and TRBJ1-4; D is possibly TRBD1 (5 bases). Trimming left V 1 base short and J 7 bases short, with 13 bases between. The germline gives CDR1 SGHVS, CDR2 FNYEAQ. The CDR3 is 15 residues long. CDR3 nucleotides: TGTGCCAGCAGCTTAGTTCGGGGGAATAGTGAAAAACTGTTTTTT. Translation gives CASSLVRGNSEKLFF.

The chain is built from TRBV6-5 and TRBJ2-1; possibly TRBD1 for D (5 bases). Germline V lookup: CDR1 MNHEY, CDR2 SVGAGI. The length of the CDR3 is 11 residues. Trimming took off 4 bases at V and 10 bases at J, with 8 bases between the two ends. The CDR3 loop is CASSSTAEQFF. CDR3 DNA sequence: TGTGCCAGCAGTTCGACAGCCGAGCAGTTCTTC.

The chain combines TRBV7-3 with TRBJ2-1; 7 bases are shared with TRBD2. The germline V gene encodes CDR1 SGHTA and CDR2 FQGTGA. With 5 bases clipped from V and 0 bases from J, the junction kept 10 bases outside the gene matches. The CDR3 has 17 residues. DNA of the CDR3: TGTGCCAGCAGCGCGGTCAGCGGGACCAGCTCCTACAATGAGCAGTTCTTC. Its protein is CASSAVSGTSSYNEQFF.

CDR3 in DNA: TGTGCCAGCAGCTTAGGAGGGCTGGAACCCCAGCATTTT. It encodes CASSLGGLEPQHF. The chain employs TRBV7-9 and TRBJ1-5, with unresolved D. The V end lost 1 base, the J end lost 10 bases, and 11 bases lay between the germline ends. This CDR3 spans 13 amino acids. Germline V gene lookup returns CDR1 SEHNR and CDR2 FQNEAQ (reference sequence).

The chain employs TRBV4-1 and TRBJ2-7; 8 bases map to TRBD1. This CDR3 is built from 15 residues. V gave up 4 bases and J gave up 0 bases; unmatched junction bases: 5. Germline assignment: CDR1 MGHRA and CDR2 YSYEKL. The CDR3 DNA sequence: TGCGCCAGCAGCCGAGGGGACAGGAACTCCTACGAGCAGTACTTC. It specifies CASSRGDRNSYEQYF.

The sample holds a few counts of this clonotype. The rearrangement uses TRBV28 and TRBJ2-5; TRBD2 might be the D (6 bases). V lost 3 bases and J lost 1, with 24 bases in between. The CDR3 sequence is 19 residues long. Germline V gives CDR1 MDHEN, CDR2 SYDVKM. As DNA, the CDR3 is TGTGCCAGCAGTTTTCTCCCCCTTCCGGGACTCCACCTCCAAGAGACCCAGTACTTC. Its translation is CASSFLPLPGLHLQETQYF.

V usage is TRBV29-1 and J usage is TRBJ1-1; 7 nucleotides line up with TRBD1. The V gene's germline CDR1 is SQVTM and CDR2 ANQGSEA. V lost 5 bases to trimming and J lost 1 base; unmatched junction nucleotides: 4. CDR3 length: 13 amino acids. The CDR3 coding sequence is TGCAGCGTTCACGCAGGGGGGAACACTGAAGCTTTCTTT. Translated, it gives CSVHAGGNTEAFF. The whole variable domain, remainder taken from reference TRBV29-1 and TRBJ1-1, is SAVISQKPSRDICQRGTSLTIQCQVDSQVTMMFWYRQQPGQSLTLIATANQGSEATYESGFVIDKFPISRPNLTFSTLTVSNMSPEDSSIYLCSVHAGGNTEAFFGQGTRLTVV.

The chain uses TRBV20-1 and TRBJ2-7; possibly TRBD1 or TRBD2 for D (5 bases each). The CDR3 has 13 amino acids. CDR1 and CDR2 from the germline V gene are DFQATT and SNEGSKA (reference sequence). The V end lost 3 bases, the J end lost 2 bases, and 11 bases lay between the germline ends. For the CDR3, the DNA is TGCAGTGCTAGCGACCGGGGCACCTACGAGCAGTACGTC. The encoded protein is CSASDRGTYEQYV.

V and J are TRBV5-1 and TRBJ1-1, with 9 bases identical to TRBD1. Germline-derived CDR1 and CDR2 are SGHRS and YFSETQ. This CDR3 is built from 16 residues. Germline trimming cut 4 bases from V and 0 bases from J; bases unmatched to any gene: 7. The CDR3 reads CASSEDRGLLNTEAFF. For the CDR3, the DNA is TGCGCCAGCAGCGAGGACAGGGGCCTCCTGAACACTGAAGCTTTCTTT.

The chain combines TRBV28 with TRBJ2-7; 9 nucleotides line up with TRBD1. Germline CDR1 MDHEN, CDR2 SYDVKM. This CDR3 has 14 amino acids. V shed 6 bases, J shed 3 bases, and the junction held 6 bases outside the gene matches. CDR3 sequence: CASRPGQGHYEQYF. In DNA form, the CDR3 reads TGTGCCAGCAGACCGGGACAGGGTCACTACGAGCAGTACTTC.

V usage is TRBV6-1 and J usage is TRBJ2-1; tentatively, D is TRBD1 (6 bases). The CDR3 is 15 residues long. Trimming stripped 6 bases from V and 8 bases from J, with 20 bases between. In germline, CDR1 is MNHNS, CDR2 SASEGT. The CDR3: CASSAVGGLGDEQFF. The CDR3 bases are TGTGCCAGCAGCGCAGTAGGGGGATTGGGAGATGAGCAGTTCTTC.

This rearrangement joins TRBV6-1 to TRBJ2-7; 8 nucleotides align to TRBD1. There are 14 residues in the CDR3. Germline V CDR1 and CDR2: MNHNS, SASEGT. The J segment lost 3 bases and the V segment lost 6 bases, leaving 7 bases of the junction unmatched. Here the CDR3 reads CASSPGQGLYEQYV. The DNA of the CDR3 is TGTGCCAGCAGCCCAGGACAGGGCCTCTACGAGCAGTACGTC.

This clonotype was counted only a few times. The chain carries TRBV18 and TRBJ2-5; 12 nucleotides match TRBD2. Germline loops: CDR1 KGHSH, CDR2 LQKENI. This CDR3 is built from 17 residues. Trimming at V came to 3 bases and at J to 5 bases, leaving 10 bases not matched to a gene. CDR3 residues: CASSPWTSGASRETQYF. In DNA form, the CDR3 reads TGTGCCAGCTCACCGTGGACTAGCGGGGCCAGCCGGGAGACCCAGTACTTC.

The chain couples TRBV24-1 to TRBJ2-5; maybe TRBD2 (6 bases). The germline gives CDR1 KGHDR, CDR2 SFDVKD. Trimming took off 7 bases at V and 6 bases at J, with 11 bases between the two ends. The CDR3 consists of 12 residues. CDR3 nucleotides: TGTGCCACCAGCTGGGCGGGGAAGACCCAGTACTTC. Protein product: CATSWAGKTQYF.

V and J are TRBV11-2 and TRBJ2-5; D perhaps matches TRBD2 (5 bases). Looked up from germline, CDR1 is SGHAT and CDR2 is FQNNGV. This CDR3 is 15 amino acids long. Trimming removed 4 bases from V and 7 bases from J, with 19 bases in between. CDR3 sequence (DNA): TGTGCCAGCAGCTACGACTCCACGCGGGTCGGGACCCAGTACTTC. Translation gives CASSYDSTRVGTQYF.

V and J are TRBV29-1 and TRBJ1-2, with TRBD1 matching 7 bases. Germline V gene lookup returns CDR1 SQVTM and CDR2 ANQGSEA. The CDR3 is 15 amino acids. The trim removed 7 bases at V and 5 bases at J, leaving 16 bases unmatched. CDR3 sequence (DNA): TGCAGCGCTGGCTCCCCCCCGGGACAGACTTATGGCTACACCTTC. Residues: CSAGSPPGQTYGYTF.

The chain couples TRBV6-5 to TRBJ2-1, with TRBD2 identical over 9 bases. The germline V gene encodes CDR1 MNHEY and CDR2 SVGAGI. V lost 0 bases to trimming and J lost 0 bases; unmatched junction nucleotides: 9. This CDR3 spans 19 amino acids. The CDR3 DNA follows: TGTGCCAGCAGTTACTCGACCCTAGCGGGATATAGCTCCTACAATGAGCAGTTCTTC. It specifies CASSYSTLAGYSSYNEQFF.

Concerning this clonotype itself: The germline gene is not matched at one end of the junction; a read error may be the cause. The chain carries TRBV11-2 and TRBJ2-1; weak D call: TRBD1 (6 bases). CDR1 and CDR2 (germline): SGHAT, FQNNGV. This CDR3 is 13 amino acids long. CDR3 amino acids: CASSLSVDSLKFF. The DNA of the CDR3 is TGTGCCAGCAGCTTATCGGTGGACAGTTTGAAGTTTTTC. The whole variable domain, remainder taken from reference TRBV11-2 and TRBJ2-1, is EAGVAQSPRYKIIEKRQSVAFWCNPISGHATLYWYQQILGQGPKLLIQFQNNGVVDDSQLPKDRFSAERLKGVDSTLKIQPAKLEDSAVYLCASSLSVDSLKFFGPGTRLTVL.

V and J are TRBV20-1 and TRBJ1-2; 9 bases fit TRBD1. The germline gives CDR1 DFQATT, CDR2 SNEGSKA (reference sequence). The CDR3 consists of 13 residues. Trimming cost V 3 bases and J 6 bases; bases outside gene matches: 5. CDR3 sequence: CSARGTGINGYTF. In DNA, the CDR3 is TGCAGTGCTAGGGGGACAGGGATAAATGGCTACACCTTC.

This clonotype was counted only a few times. V and J are TRBV20-1 and TRBJ2-3; D gene uncertain. The V end lost 0 bases, the J end lost 6 bases, and 10 bases lay between the germline ends. In germline, CDR1 is DFQATT, CDR2 SNEGSKA (reference sequence). This CDR3 spans 13 amino acids. The CDR3, as DNA: TGCAGTGCTAGAGATCCGACACTCGATACGCAGTATTTT. The encoded protein is CSARDPTLDTQYF.

The chain carries TRBV14 and TRBJ2-7; 8 bases match TRBD1. Per the germline V gene, CDR1 is SGHDN and CDR2 is FVKESK. After removal of 1 base from V and 6 bases from J, the junction contained 5 bases not matched to a gene. The CDR3 is 14 amino acids. The CDR3 DNA follows: TGTGCCAGCAGCCAAGGGACAGGGATCGGCGAGCAGTACTTC. This translates into CASSQGTGIGEQYF.

The V gene is TRBV6-1, the J gene TRBJ2-1; 8 positions agree with TRBD1. V lost 6 bases and J lost 4; bases outside the gene matches: 2. The germline V gene has CDR1 MNHNS and CDR2 SASEGT. The length of the CDR3 is 13 residues. The CDR3 protein is CASRNRGYNEQFF. The CDR3 nucleotides are TGTGCCAGCAGGAACAGGGGGTACAATGAGCAGTTCTTC.

This clonotype has a handful of counts. The chain joins TRBV7-6 to TRBJ2-5, with D unresolved. Germline lookup yields CDR1 SGHVS and CDR2 FNYEAQ. V lost 1 base and J lost 5, with 5 bases in between. The CDR3 extends over 12 amino acids. CDR3 sequence: CASSLVAETQYF. CDR3 DNA sequence: TGTGCCAGCAGCTTAGTGGCGGAGACCCAGTACTTC.

A few counts support this clonotype. The V and J genes are TRBV5-1 and TRBJ1-1, with TRBD1 matching 9 bases. The V gene's germline CDR1 is SGHRS and CDR2 YFSETQ. Unmatched junction bases numbered 11, after V lost 2 bases and J lost 6 bases. The CDR3 runs 16 residues. CDR3 amino acids: CASSLLAGTGYSEAFF. The DNA of the CDR3 is TGCGCCAGCAGCTTACTCGCCGGGACAGGGTATTCTGAAGCTTTCTTT.

This chain connects TRBV5-1 to TRBJ2-5; D possibly matches TRBD1 or TRBD2 (5 bases each). In germline, CDR1 is SGHRS, CDR2 YFSETQ. The CDR3 is made up of 16 amino acids. Trimming removed 3 bases at V and 5 bases at J, with 20 bases between. The CDR3 bases are TGCGCCAGCAGCTCGGAAGGGGAGAGCCGGAGGGAGACCCAGTACTTC. The encoded protein is CASSSEGESRRETQYF.

This chain uses TRBV5-1 with TRBJ2-3; 12 bases agree with TRBD2. V lost 0 bases and J lost 1; bases outside the gene matches: 9. The CDR3 contains 19 residues. Germline assignment: CDR1 SGHRS and CDR2 YFSETQ. The CDR3 spells CASSLATSGGAWGTDTQYF. CDR3 DNA: TGCGCCAGCAGCTTGGCGACTAGCGGGGGCGCTTGGGGCACAGATACGCAGTATTTT.

V is TRBV7-9 and J is TRBJ2-3, with TRBD2 matching over 12 bases. The CDR3 length is 16 residues. Germline loops: CDR1 SEHNR, CDR2 FQNEAQ (reference sequence). With 2 bases clipped from V and 2 bases from J, the junction kept 2 bases outside the gene matches. The CDR3 here is CASSLLAGGLTDTQYF. The CDR3 DNA is TGTGCCAGCAGCTTACTAGCGGGAGGGCTCACAGATACGCAGTATTTT.